One sample yielded the 9 T cell receptor beta chains listed below, sequenced in a study of long-term antiretroviral therapy in people with HIV. The assay, immunoSEQ v3.0, was run at survey level. Clones were sequenced by immunoSEQ multiplex PCR, and TCRdb holds only the in-frame ones, with some missing. The sample holds some 43,000 clones; roughly 86% are singletons and the top ten take around 5.1%. The sample consisted of unsorted PBMCs, taken 0.1 years before starting antiretroviral therapy. The receptors shown here come from a woman aged 50 to 65 with HIV.

This rearrangement joins TRBV18 to TRBJ2-7; the match to TRBD2 covers 8 bases. V gave up 4 bases and J gave up 5 bases; unmatched junction bases: 4. Germline CDR1 is KGHSH and CDR2 is LQKENI. The CDR3 length is 13 residues. The CDR3 sequence is CASSRGLENEQYF. CDR3 coding DNA: TGTGCCAGCTCACGGGGACTAGAAAACGAGCAGTACTTC.

This chain joins TRBV6-5 and TRBJ1-2; perhaps TRBD1 as D (5 bases). CDR3 length: 15 residues. Germline loops: CDR1 MNHEY, CDR2 SVGAGI. V dropped 6 bases and J dropped 6 bases, with 20 bases sitting between them. CDR3 nucleotide sequence: TGTGCCAGCAGCCGACAAGGGACCGTCTTCAATGGCTACACCTTC. Translated, it gives CASSRQGTVFNGYTF.

V and J are TRBV2 and TRBJ1-2; TRBD1 matches 9 bases. The V and J ends lost 6 bases and 4 bases, in that order; junction bases with no gene match: 6. The CDR3 has 14 residues. Germline CDR1 is SNHLY and CDR2 is FYNNEI. This CDR3 reads CASRRGQGTYGYTF. DNA for the CDR3: TGTGCCAGCAGGAGGGGACAGGGTACCTATGGCTACACCTTC.

This chain uses TRBV11-2 with TRBJ2-1; D perhaps matches TRBD1 (5 bases). Germline CDR1 reads SGHAT; CDR2 reads FQNNGV. CDR3 length: 14 residues. V lost 8 bases to trimming and J lost 2 bases, with 13 bases between them. The CDR3 coding sequence is TGTGCCAGCCGTCGAGCGACAGCCTACAATGAGCAGTTCTTC. Encoded protein: CASRRATAYNEQFF.

The chain couples TRBV5-4 to TRBJ2-6; 7 nucleotides align to TRBD2. Unmatched junction bases numbered 1, after V lost 1 base and J lost 0 bases. The CDR3 covers 16 residues. Per the germline V gene, CDR1 is SGHNT and CDR2 is YYREEE (reference sequence). DNA for the CDR3: TGTGCCAGCAGCTTGAGCGGGGTCTCTGGGGCCAACGTCCTGACTTTC. This sequence encodes CASSLSGVSGANVLTF.

This clone was seen a handful of times. This chain uses TRBV2 with TRBJ2-7; 9 positions match TRBD2. Losses at the gene ends were 8 bases for V and 2 bases for J; bases not matched to a gene: 7. This CDR3 is built from 14 residues. Germline V gene lookup returns CDR1 SNHLY and CDR2 FYNNEI. The CDR3 loop reads CASEASGVTYEQYF. CDR3 in DNA: TGTGCCAGCGAGGCTAGCGGGGTTACCTACGAGCAGTACTTC.

This clone was detected only once. J is TRBJ2-3 and V is TRBV7-3, with 11 bases identical to TRBD1. J gave up 6 bases and V 6 bases, and 8 bases lay outside the gene matches. Germline V gene sequence: CDR1 SGHTA, CDR2 FQGTGA. CDR3 size: 15 residues. In DNA, the CDR3 is TGTGCCAGCAGGCGGACAGGGGGCGAAAGGGATACGCAGTATTTT. Amino acid sequence: CASRRTGGERDTQYF.

V gene TRBV7-3 combines with J gene TRBJ2-6; the D is unclear. The germline CDR1 and CDR2 sequences are SGHTA and FQGTGA. This CDR3 has 14 amino acids. Trimming left V 5 bases short and J 0 bases short, with 5 bases between. The CDR3 loop reads CASSLYSGANVLTF. Here the CDR3 DNA reads TGTGCCAGCAGCCTCTACTCTGGGGCCAACGTCCTGACTTTC.

The genes are TRBV18 and TRBJ1-1; D call uncertain. Per germline, CDR1 KGHSH and CDR2 LQKENI. The CDR3 consists of 14 residues. V shed 2 bases and J shed 1 base, with 8 bases lying between them. The CDR3 loop reads CASSPEVRNTEAFF. The DNA for the CDR3 is TGTGCCAGCTCACCAGAGGTCAGGAACACTGAAGCTTTCTTT.